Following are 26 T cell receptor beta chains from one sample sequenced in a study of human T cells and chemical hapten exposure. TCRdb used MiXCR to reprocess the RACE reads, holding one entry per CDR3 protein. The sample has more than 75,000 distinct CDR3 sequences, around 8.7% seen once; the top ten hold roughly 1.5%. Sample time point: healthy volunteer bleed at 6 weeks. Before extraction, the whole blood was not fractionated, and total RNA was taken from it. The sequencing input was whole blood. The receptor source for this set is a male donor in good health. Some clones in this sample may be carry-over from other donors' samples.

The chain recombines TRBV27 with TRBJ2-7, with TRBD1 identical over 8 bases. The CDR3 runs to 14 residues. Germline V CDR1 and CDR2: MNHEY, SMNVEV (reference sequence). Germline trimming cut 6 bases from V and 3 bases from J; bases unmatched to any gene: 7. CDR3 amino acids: CASRKNRGFYEQYF. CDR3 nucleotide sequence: TGTGCCAGCAGGAAGAACAGGGGGTTCTACGAGCAGTACTTC.

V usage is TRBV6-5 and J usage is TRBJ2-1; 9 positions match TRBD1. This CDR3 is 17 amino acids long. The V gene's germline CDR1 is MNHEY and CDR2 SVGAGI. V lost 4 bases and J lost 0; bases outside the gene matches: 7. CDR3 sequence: CASSWTGAASSYNEQFF. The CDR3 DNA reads TGTGCCAGCAGTTGGACAGGGGCGGCGAGCTCCTACAATGAGCAGTTCTTC.

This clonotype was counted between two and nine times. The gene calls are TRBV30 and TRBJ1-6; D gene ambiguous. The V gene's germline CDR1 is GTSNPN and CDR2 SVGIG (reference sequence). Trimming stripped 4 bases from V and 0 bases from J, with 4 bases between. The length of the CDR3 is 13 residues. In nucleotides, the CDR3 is TGTGCCTGGACGAGCTCCTATAATTCACCCCTCCACTTT. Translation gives CAWTSSYNSPLHF. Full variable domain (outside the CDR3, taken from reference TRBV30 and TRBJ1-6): SQTIHQWPATLVQPVGSPLSLECTVEGTSNPNLYWYRQAAGRGLQLLFYSVGIGQISSEVPQNLSASRPQDRQFILSSKKLLLSDSGFYLCAWTSSYNSPLHFGNGTRLTVT.

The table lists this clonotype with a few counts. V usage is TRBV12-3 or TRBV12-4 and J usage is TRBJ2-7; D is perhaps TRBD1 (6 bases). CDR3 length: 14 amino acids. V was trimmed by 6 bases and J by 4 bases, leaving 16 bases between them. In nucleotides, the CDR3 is TGTGCCAGCAGCTCCACCCGACAGGCGTACGAGCAGTACTTC. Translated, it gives CASSSTRQAYEQYF.

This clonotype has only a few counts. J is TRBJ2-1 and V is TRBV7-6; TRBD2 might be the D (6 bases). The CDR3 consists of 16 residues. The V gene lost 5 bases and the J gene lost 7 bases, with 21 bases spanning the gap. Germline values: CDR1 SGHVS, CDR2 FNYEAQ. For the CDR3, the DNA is TGTGCCAGCAGCCCGTTATCGCTCGCGGGATGGAATGAGCAGTTCTTC. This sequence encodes CASSPLSLAGWNEQFF.

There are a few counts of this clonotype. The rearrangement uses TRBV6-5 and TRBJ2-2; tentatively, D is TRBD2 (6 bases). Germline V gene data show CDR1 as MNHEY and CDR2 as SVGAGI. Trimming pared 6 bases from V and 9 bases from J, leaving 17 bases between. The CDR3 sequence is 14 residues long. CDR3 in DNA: TGTGCCAGCAGGTACCGGGACGGGAGCTGGGAGCTGTTTTTT. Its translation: CASRYRDGSWELFF.

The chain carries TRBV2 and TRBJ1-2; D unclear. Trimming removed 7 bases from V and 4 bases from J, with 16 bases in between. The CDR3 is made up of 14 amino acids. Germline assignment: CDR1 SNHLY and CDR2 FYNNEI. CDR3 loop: CASTSGQITYGYTF. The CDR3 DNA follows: TGTGCCAGCACGTCAGGCCAGATAACCTATGGCTACACCTTC.

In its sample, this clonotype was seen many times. CDR3 in amino acids: CSAPLAGADTQYF. In nucleotides, the CDR3 is TGCAGTGCTCCTCTAGCGGGAGCAGATACGCAGTATTTT. This rearrangement joins TRBV20-1 to TRBJ2-3; 10 bases align to TRBD2. Per the germline V gene, CDR1 is DFQATT and CDR2 is SNEGSKA (reference sequence). The CDR3 extends over 13 amino acids. J lost 4 bases, V lost 5 bases, and 3 bases had no gene match.

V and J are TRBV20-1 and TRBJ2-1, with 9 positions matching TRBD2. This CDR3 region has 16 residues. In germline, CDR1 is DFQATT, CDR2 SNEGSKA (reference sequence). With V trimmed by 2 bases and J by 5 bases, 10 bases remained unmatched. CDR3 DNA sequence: TGCAGTGCTAGACCCTTAGCGGGAGATGTGAACAATGAGCAGTTCTTC. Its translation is CSARPLAGDVNNEQFF.

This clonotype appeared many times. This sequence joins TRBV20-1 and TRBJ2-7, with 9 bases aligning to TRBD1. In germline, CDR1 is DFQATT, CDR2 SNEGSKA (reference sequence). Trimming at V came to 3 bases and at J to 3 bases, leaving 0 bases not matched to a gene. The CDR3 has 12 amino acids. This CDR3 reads CSARDRGYEQYF. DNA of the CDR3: TGCAGTGCTAGGGACAGGGGCTACGAGCAGTACTTC.

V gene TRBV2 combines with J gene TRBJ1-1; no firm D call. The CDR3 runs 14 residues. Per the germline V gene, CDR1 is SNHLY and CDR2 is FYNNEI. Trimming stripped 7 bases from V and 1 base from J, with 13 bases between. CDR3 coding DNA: TGTGCCAGCACCCCTATACAAGAGAACACTGAAGCTTTCTTT. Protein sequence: CASTPIQENTEAFF.

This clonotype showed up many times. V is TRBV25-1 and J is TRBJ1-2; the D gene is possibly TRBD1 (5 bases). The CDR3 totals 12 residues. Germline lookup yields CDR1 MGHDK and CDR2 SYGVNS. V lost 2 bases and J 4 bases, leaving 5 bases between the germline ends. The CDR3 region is CASSEGTYGYTF. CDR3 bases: TGTGCCAGCAGTGAAGGGACCTATGGCTACACCTTC.

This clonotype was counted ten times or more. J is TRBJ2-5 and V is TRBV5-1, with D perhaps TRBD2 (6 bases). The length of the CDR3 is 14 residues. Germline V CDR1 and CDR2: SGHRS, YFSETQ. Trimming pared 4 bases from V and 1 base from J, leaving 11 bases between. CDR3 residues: CASSLRDSQETQYF. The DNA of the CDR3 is TGCGCCAGCAGCCTCCGGGACTCCCAAGAGACCCAGTACTTC.

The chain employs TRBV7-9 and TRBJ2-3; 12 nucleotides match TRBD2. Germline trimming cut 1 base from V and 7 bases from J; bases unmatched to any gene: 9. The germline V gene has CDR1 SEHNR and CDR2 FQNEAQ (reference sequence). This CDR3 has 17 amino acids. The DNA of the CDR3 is TGTGCCAGCAGCTTAGGCGCGACTAGCGGGAGAAGGAATACGCAGTATTTT. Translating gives CASSLGATSGRRNTQYF.

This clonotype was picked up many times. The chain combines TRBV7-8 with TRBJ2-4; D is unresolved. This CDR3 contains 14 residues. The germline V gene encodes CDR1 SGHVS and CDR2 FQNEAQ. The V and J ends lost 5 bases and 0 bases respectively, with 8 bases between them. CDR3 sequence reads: CASSQDLAKNIQYF. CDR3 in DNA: TGTGCCAGCAGCCAGGACCTAGCCAAAAACATTCAGTACTTC.

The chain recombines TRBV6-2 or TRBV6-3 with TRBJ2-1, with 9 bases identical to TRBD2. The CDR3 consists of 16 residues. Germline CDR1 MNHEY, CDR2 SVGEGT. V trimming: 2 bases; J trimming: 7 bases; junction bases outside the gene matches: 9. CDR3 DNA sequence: TGTGCCAGCAGTTACCAGGCGGGGGGGAATGAGAATGAGCAGTTCTTC. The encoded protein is CASSYQAGGNENEQFF.

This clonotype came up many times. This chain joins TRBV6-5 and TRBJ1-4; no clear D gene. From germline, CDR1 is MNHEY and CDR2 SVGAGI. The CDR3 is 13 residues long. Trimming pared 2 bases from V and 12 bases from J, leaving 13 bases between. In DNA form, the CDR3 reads TGTGCCAGCAGTTACCAGAAGGAAGGAGAACTGTTTTTT. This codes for CASSYQKEGELFF.

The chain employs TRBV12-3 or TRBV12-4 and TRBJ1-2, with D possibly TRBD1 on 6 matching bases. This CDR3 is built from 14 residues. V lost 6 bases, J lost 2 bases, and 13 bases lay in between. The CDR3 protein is CASSPNRANYGYTF. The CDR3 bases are TGTGCCAGCAGCCCAAACAGGGCCAACTATGGCTACACCTTC.

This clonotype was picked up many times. The CDR3 DNA is TGTGCCAGCAGCGGCGGGACTAGCGGGGTTTTTCCGGATCCAGATACGCAGTATTTT. This gives the protein CASSGGTSGVFPDPDTQYF. This chain connects TRBV7-2 to TRBJ2-3; 13 bases agree with TRBD2. Trimming took 5 bases from V and 4 from J; bases not matched to a gene: 15. The germline V gene encodes CDR1 SGHTA and CDR2 FQGNSA. This CDR3 is built from 19 residues.

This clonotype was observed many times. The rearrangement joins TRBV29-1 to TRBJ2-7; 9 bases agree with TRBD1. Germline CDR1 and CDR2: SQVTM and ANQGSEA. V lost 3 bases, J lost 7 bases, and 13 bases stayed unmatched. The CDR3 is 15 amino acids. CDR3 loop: CSVELLTGGEGEQYF. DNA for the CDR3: TGCAGCGTTGAGCTCCTCACAGGGGGCGAAGGTGAGCAGTACTTC.

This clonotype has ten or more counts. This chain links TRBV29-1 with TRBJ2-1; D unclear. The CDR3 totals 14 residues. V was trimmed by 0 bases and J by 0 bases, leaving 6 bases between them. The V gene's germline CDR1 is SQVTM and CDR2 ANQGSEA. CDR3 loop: CSVEERHSYNEQFF. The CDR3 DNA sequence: TGCAGCGTTGAAGAACGGCACTCCTACAATGAGCAGTTCTTC.

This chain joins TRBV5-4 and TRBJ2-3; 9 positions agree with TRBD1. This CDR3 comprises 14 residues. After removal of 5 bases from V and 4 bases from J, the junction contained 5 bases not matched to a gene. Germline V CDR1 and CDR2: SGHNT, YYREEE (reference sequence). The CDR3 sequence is CASREQGAPDTQYF. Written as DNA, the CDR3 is TGTGCCAGCAGGGAACAGGGGGCCCCAGATACGCAGTATTTT.

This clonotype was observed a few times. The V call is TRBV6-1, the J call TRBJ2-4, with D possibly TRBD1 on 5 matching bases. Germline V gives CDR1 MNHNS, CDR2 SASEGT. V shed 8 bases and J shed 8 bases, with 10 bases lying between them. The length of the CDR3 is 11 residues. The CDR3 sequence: CASPGFDIQYF. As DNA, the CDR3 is TGTGCCAGCCCAGGGTTTGACATTCAGTACTTC.

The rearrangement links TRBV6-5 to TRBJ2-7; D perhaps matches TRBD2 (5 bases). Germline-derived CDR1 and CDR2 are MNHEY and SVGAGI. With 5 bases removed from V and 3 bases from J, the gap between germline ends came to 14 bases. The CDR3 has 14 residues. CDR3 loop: CASSRAGDFYEQYF. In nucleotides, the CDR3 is TGTGCCAGCAGTCGGGCGGGCGATTTCTACGAGCAGTACTTC.

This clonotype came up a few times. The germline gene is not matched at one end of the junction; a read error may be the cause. CDR3 bases: TGTGCCAGCAGCTACTCGTGGGCTAGCGGGGCGCGTGAGCAGTTCTTC. Its protein is CASSYSWASGAREQFF. The chain joins TRBV6-5 to TRBJ2-1; TRBD2 aligns across 9 bases. From germline, CDR1 is MNHEY and CDR2 SVGAGI. CDR3 size: 16 residues.

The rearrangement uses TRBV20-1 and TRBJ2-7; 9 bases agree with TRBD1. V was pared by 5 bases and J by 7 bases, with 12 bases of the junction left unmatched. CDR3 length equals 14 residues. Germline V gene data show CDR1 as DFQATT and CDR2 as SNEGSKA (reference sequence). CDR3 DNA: TGCAGTGCTCCGAAACAGGGGGCGTTAGGTGAGCAGTACTTC. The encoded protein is CSAPKQGALGEQYF.